The following is a TCR beta chain sequence with its context. Antigen unknown. Every isolated RNA sample was fully reverse transcribed, so sequencing captured expressed TCRB transcripts. Only in-frame clones appear in the TCRdb table, and some are missing; sequencing was by immunoSEQ multiplex PCR. The data hold hundreds of thousands of clones, with over 9.5% observed a single time. CDR1 is SGHRS and CDR2 is YFSETQ in the germline V gene. The CDR3 runs 14 residues. The V gene lost 0 bases and the J gene lost 3 bases, with 8 bases spanning the gap. This sample was taken from a study of beta chain features in type 1 diabetes. Notes on the study in general: For TCRB rearrangement, an influence of HLA type remained unresolved here.

This receptor was obtained from a man in his late teens or twenties in good health. The sequencing sample was made of naive CD4+ T cells from blood. J is TRBJ2-3 and V is TRBV5-1; perhaps TRBD1 as D (5 bases). The CDR3 DNA reads as TGCGCCAGCAGCTTGGGACAGCAAACAGATACGCAGTATTTT. Translated, it gives CASSLGQQTDTQYF. The whole variable domain, filled in from reference TRBV5-1 and TRBJ2-3, reads KAGVTQTPRYLIKTRGQQVTLSCSPISGHRSVSWYQQTPGQGLQFLFEYFSETQRNKGNFPGRFSGRQFSNSRSEMNVSTLELGDSALYLCASSLGQQTDTQYFGPGTRLTVL.